This TCR beta chain was obtained from a study of cytomegalovirus exposure and HLA in healthy donors. PCR amplification relied on 60 Vbeta primers (plus 13 Jbeta primers). Profiled with immunoSEQ multiplex PCR; TCRdb holds only in-frame clones, not every one. Altogether about 150,000 clones are present, about four fifths being singletons, with the ten largest covering 2.8%. This clone was observed a single time. Its antigen is as yet unknown. Germline V gene data show CDR1 as LNHNV and CDR2 as YYDKDF (reference sequence). The CDR3 is made up of 15 amino acids. Trimming pared 0 bases from V and 1 base from J, leaving 9 bases between. Study results and limitations: An Asian-associated ancestry cluster reportedly showed fewer N-insertions than the approximately 630-donor mean in a later analysis.

The sample taken for sequencing was PBMCs. The chain joins TRBV15 to TRBJ1-1; TRBD1 is a possible D gene (5 bases). This sequence originates from a man aged 18 to 29 in good health and CMV-seronegative. The CDR3 region is CATSRDPQGNTEAFF. The CDR3 DNA reads as TGTGCCACCAGCAGAGATCCTCAGGGGAACACTGAAGCTTTCTTT.